A single sample is the source of the 32 T cell receptor beta chains below, sequenced in a study of T cell responses to AZD1222 COVID-19 vaccine. The repertoire was sequenced with immunoSEQ multiplex PCR; TCRdb's copy has only in-frame clones and lacks some. The data show around 150,000 clones, 85% to 95% seen once. The material sequenced was peripheral blood, taken on day 0 of AZD1222 vaccination. Source of these receptors: an adult in good health.

The rearrangement joins TRBV11-1 to TRBJ2-3, with TRBD2 identical over 9 bases. Germline CDR1 reads SGHAT; CDR2 reads FQDESV (reference sequence). J was trimmed by 2 bases and V by 3 bases; bases with no gene match: 3. The CDR3 runs to 15 residues. Here the CDR3 DNA reads TGTGCCAGCAGCTTGAGCGGGAGGACCACAGATACGCAGTATTTT. Residues: CASSLSGRTTDTQYF.

The rearrangement uses TRBV6-2 or TRBV6-3 and TRBJ1-1; 7 bases fit TRBD1. Trimming at V came to 2 bases and at J to 4 bases, leaving 13 bases not matched to a gene. The CDR3 length is 17 residues. CDR1 and CDR2 (germline): MNHEY, SVGEGT. The CDR3 DNA reads TGTGCCAGCAGTTACCCTCCCGGGACAGCCCTGGGCACTGAAGCTTTCTTT. As protein: CASSYPPGTALGTEAFF.

This chain joins TRBV4-3 and TRBJ1-2; tentatively, D is TRBD1 (5 bases). Germline loops: CDR1 LGHNA, CDR2 YSLEER. The CDR3 runs 15 residues. V was trimmed by 0 bases and J by 1 base, leaving 9 bases between them. CDR3 DNA sequence: TGCGCCAGCAGCCAAGAGGGGCACCTTAACTATGGCTACACCTTC. Its protein is CASSQEGHLNYGYTF.

The chain employs TRBV7-2 and TRBJ1-5; tentative D call: TRBD1 (6 bases). Germline-derived CDR1 and CDR2 are SGHTA and FQGNSA. This CDR3 spans 14 amino acids. With 5 bases removed from V and 6 bases from J, the gap between germline ends came to 14 bases. The CDR3 DNA follows: TGTGCCAGCAGCCCAGCAGGGGTCGGTCAGCCCCAGCATTTT. Translating gives CASSPAGVGQPQHF. Filled out from reference TRBV7-2 and TRBJ1-5, the complete variable domain reads GAGVSQSPSNKVTEKGKDVELRCDPISGHTALYWYRQSLGQGLEFLIYFQGNSAPDKSGLPSDRFSAERTGGSVSTLTIQRTQQEDSAVYLCASSPAGVGQPQHFGDGTRLSIL.

V gene TRBV4-3 combines with J gene TRBJ1-6; 7 bases are a match to TRBD1. The CDR3 covers 18 residues. Looked up from germline, CDR1 is LGHNA and CDR2 is YSLEER. J lost 0 bases, V lost 0 bases, and 5 bases had no gene match. The CDR3 spells CASSQDPQGSSYNSPLHF. CDR3 nucleotides: TGCGCCAGCAGCCAAGATCCACAGGGGAGCTCCTATAATTCACCCCTCCACTTT.

This rearrangement joins TRBV30 to TRBJ1-2; 8 nucleotides agree with TRBD1. Trimming at V came to 4 bases and at J to 4 bases, leaving 5 bases not matched to a gene. Looked up from germline, CDR1 is GTSNPN and CDR2 is SVGIG (reference sequence). This CDR3 region has 13 residues. The CDR3 DNA is TGTGCCTGGACCGACAGGGGCAGCTATGGCTACACCTTC. Translated, it gives CAWTDRGSYGYTF.

This clone appeared a single time. V is TRBV9 and J is TRBJ1-4; no definite D call. Germline V gene sequence: CDR1 SGDLS, CDR2 YYNGEE. CDR3 length: 17 residues. The germline V and J ends were trimmed by 0 bases and 8 bases, with 20 bases remaining between them. For the CDR3, the DNA is TGTGCCAGCAGCGTAGGGGGAGTCCCAGGTTCAGGCGAAAAACTGTTTTTT. Amino acid sequence: CASSVGGVPGSGEKLFF.

This rearrangement joins TRBV10-3 to TRBJ2-5; TRBD2 matches at 15 bases. The CDR3 has 17 amino acids. Germline-derived CDR1 and CDR2 are ENHRY and SYGVKD. With V trimmed by 6 bases and J by 5 bases, 10 bases remained unmatched. CDR3 in DNA: TGTGCCATCAGCGGACTAGCGGGGGGGCCGCGGAGCGAGACCCAGTACTTC. Translated, it gives CAISGLAGGPRSETQYF.

V is TRBV5-6 and J is TRBJ2-2; D is perhaps TRBD1 (6 bases). In germline, CDR1 is SGHDT, CDR2 YYEEEE. The CDR3 has 15 residues. Trimming pared 4 bases from V and 4 bases from J, leaving 14 bases between. The chain's CDR3 is CASSRVGARTGELFF. The CDR3 bases are TGTGCCAGCAGCAGGGTGGGGGCGCGCACCGGGGAGCTGTTTTTT.

This clone was seen only once. The genes are TRBV9 and TRBJ2-7; weak D call: TRBD2 (5 bases). CDR1 is SGDLS, CDR2 YYNGEE, per germline. The CDR3 is 13 residues long. Trimming left V 0 bases short and J 6 bases short, with 10 bases between. This CDR3 is CASSVDGSAEQYF. The CDR3 DNA reads TGTGCCAGCAGCGTAGACGGTAGCGCCGAGCAGTACTTC.

This chain joins TRBV7-2 and TRBJ2-3; 9 bases map to TRBD2. Germline V lookup: CDR1 SGHTA, CDR2 FQGNSA. With V trimmed by 5 bases and J by 10 bases, 4 bases remained unmatched. The CDR3 runs 12 residues. DNA for the CDR3: TGTGCCAGCAGCCCCGGGACTAGCTCGCAGTATTTT. Translation: CASSPGTSSQYF.

The chain joins TRBV27 to TRBJ1-1, with D possibly being TRBD1 (5 bases). V was trimmed by 4 bases and J by 3 bases, leaving 9 bases between them. This CDR3 region has 13 residues. Germline CDR1 and CDR2: MNHEY and SMNVEV (reference sequence). The chain's CDR3 is CASSWTGDTEAFF. The CDR3 DNA reads TGTGCCAGCAGTTGGACGGGGGACACTGAAGCTTTCTTT.

The chain links TRBV27 to TRBJ2-1; 10 positions match TRBD2. The trim removed 4 bases at V and 5 bases at J, leaving 5 bases unmatched. From germline, CDR1 is MNHEY and CDR2 SMNVEV (reference sequence). The CDR3 covers 15 residues. The DNA of the CDR3 is TGTGCCAGCAGTTCTCTAGCGGGGGACAACAATGAGCAGTTCTTC. Translation gives CASSSLAGDNNEQFF.

The rearrangement joins TRBV7-3 to TRBJ2-3; 10 bases match TRBD2. The junction had 3 bases not matched to a gene; V was cut back by 5 bases and J by 4 bases. The CDR3 covers 14 residues. The germline V gene has CDR1 SGHTA and CDR2 FQGTGA. The CDR3 is CASSPSGSADTQYF. CDR3 nucleotides: TGTGCCAGCAGCCCTAGCGGGAGTGCAGATACGCAGTATTTT.

This chain links TRBV30 with TRBJ1-2; weak D call: TRBD1 (6 bases). The CDR3 runs 16 residues. Trimming shortened V by 0 bases and J by 6 bases, and 20 bases separated the two germline ends. Germline V gives CDR1 GTSNPN, CDR2 SVGIG (reference sequence). CDR3 sequence (DNA): TGTGCCTGGAGTGTACTGGGGGCGTATAGTGAGGATGGCTACACCTTC. Translated, it gives CAWSVLGAYSEDGYTF.

The genes are TRBV29-1 and TRBJ1-4; no firm D call. Deletions cut 6 bases from V and 3 bases from J, with 17 bases between. Germline V gives CDR1 SQVTM, CDR2 ANQGSEA. The CDR3 sequence is 15 residues long. The CDR3, as DNA: TGCAGCGTGACATTTGCACGGGTGGCTAATGAAAAACTGTTTTTT. Amino acids: CSVTFARVANEKLFF.

The chain joins TRBV19 to TRBJ2-7; TRBD2 matches at 9 bases. CDR1 is LNHDA, CDR2 SQIVND, per germline (reference sequence). CDR3 size: 13 residues. The junction had 2 bases not matched to a gene; V was cut back by 5 bases and J by 3 bases. The CDR3 coding sequence is TGTGCCAGTAGTCGCGGGGGGGACTACGAGCAGTACTTC. Translated, it gives CASSRGGDYEQYF. The full variable domain, with the rest looked up from reference TRBV19 and TRBJ2-7, is DGGITQSPKYLFRKEGQNVTLSCEQNLNHDAMYWYRQDPGQGLRLIYYSQIVNDFQKGDIAEGYSVSREKKESFPLTVTSAQKNPTAFYLCASSRGGDYEQYFGPGTRLTVT.

The chain recombines TRBV13 with TRBJ1-2; 7 nucleotides align to TRBD1. The CDR3 consists of 14 residues. CDR1 and CDR2 from the germline V gene are PRHDT and FYEKMQ (reference sequence). Unmatched junction bases numbered 11, after V lost 6 bases and J lost 7 bases. The CDR3 DNA reads as TGTGCCAGCAGGCAACGACAGGGATTGGGTGGCTACACCTTC. This sequence encodes CASRQRQGLGGYTF.

This chain joins TRBV7-8 and TRBJ2-7, with D hard to call. The CDR3 is 11 residues long. Germline lookup yields CDR1 SGHVS and CDR2 FQNEAQ. The V gene lost 5 bases and the J gene lost 4 bases, with 6 bases spanning the gap. The chain's CDR3 is CASSPKYEQYF. The CDR3 DNA sequence: TGTGCCAGCAGCCCAAAATACGAGCAGTACTTC.

This clone showed up just a few times. The chain couples TRBV7-8 to TRBJ1-1, with D tentatively TRBD1 (5 bases). The germline gives CDR1 SGHVS, CDR2 FQNEAQ. V was pared by 1 base and J by 4 bases, with 16 bases between. The CDR3 spans 16 residues. The CDR3 nucleotides read TGTGCCAGCAGCTTAGTGGGTATCAGGGCCGGCACTGAAGCTTTCTTT. Residues: CASSLVGIRAGTEAFF.

The chain recombines TRBV4-3 with TRBJ2-1; perhaps TRBD2 as D (5 bases). This CDR3 contains 15 residues. Trimming pared 0 bases from V and 10 bases from J, leaving 16 bases between. Germline assignment: CDR1 LGHNA and CDR2 YSLEER. CDR3 bases: TGCGCCAGCAGCCAAGATTTTGTAGTAGCGCGGGAGCAGTTCTTC. Protein sequence: CASSQDFVVAREQFF.

This chain connects TRBV29-1 to TRBJ1-1; 10 bases are shared with TRBD1. The V gene's germline CDR1 is SQVTM and CDR2 ANQGSEA. V lost 3 bases and J lost 6; bases outside the gene matches: 4. The CDR3 loop spans 13 amino acids. DNA of the CDR3: TGCAGCGTTGAGGGACAGGGGAGCGCTGAAGCTTTCTTT. It translates to CSVEGQGSAEAFF.

The CDR3 is CASSEGRIRSYGYTF. CDR3 in DNA: TGTGCCAGCAGTGAAGGGAGGATACGTTCCTATGGCTACACCTTC. The V and J genes are TRBV6-1 and TRBJ1-2; the D is unclear. The CDR3 has 15 amino acids. Germline V gives CDR1 MNHNS, CDR2 SASEGT. With 1 base removed from V and 4 bases from J, the gap between germline ends came to 13 bases.

The chain couples TRBV2 to TRBJ2-7; 11 positions agree with TRBD1. V shed 6 bases and J 3 bases; nucleotides not matched to a gene: 7. CDR3 length equals 15 residues. Germline CDR1 is SNHLY and CDR2 is FYNNEI. The CDR3: CASRMGQGDLYEQYF. Written as DNA, the CDR3 is TGTGCCAGCAGGATGGGACAGGGGGACCTCTACGAGCAGTACTTC.

This clone appeared a single time. The chain links TRBV7-2 to TRBJ1-2; 9 nucleotides agree with TRBD1. Germline CDR1 is SGHTA and CDR2 is FQGNSA. The CDR3 has 16 amino acids. The V and J ends lost 5 bases and 4 bases, in that order; junction bases with no gene match: 11. CDR3 sequence: CASSLYRPQGAYGYTF. For the CDR3, the DNA is TGTGCCAGCAGCCTCTATCGACCACAGGGGGCCTATGGCTACACCTTC.

The chain combines TRBV6-4 with TRBJ2-3, with 7 bases that match TRBD1. Germline CDR1 and CDR2: MRHNA and SNTAGT. The CDR3 has 13 amino acids. V gave up 6 bases and J gave up 10 bases; unmatched junction bases: 10. The CDR3 region is CASSSSDRESQYF. As DNA, the CDR3 is TGTGCCAGCAGCTCGAGCGACAGGGAATCGCAGTATTTT.

The chain couples TRBV9 to TRBJ2-1, with unresolved D. CDR1 is SGDLS and CDR2 is YYNGEE in the germline V gene. Trimming left V 0 bases short and J 0 bases short, with 13 bases between. The CDR3 is made up of 17 amino acids. The CDR3 reads CASSVGGGPSSYNEQFF. The CDR3 coding sequence is TGTGCCAGCAGCGTAGGGGGTGGACCTAGCTCCTACAATGAGCAGTTCTTC. The full variable domain, in which reference TRBV9 and TRBJ2-1 provide the parts outside the CDR3, is DSGVTQTPKHLITATGQRVTLRCSPRSGDLSVYWYQQSLDQGLQFLIQYYNGEERAKGNILERFSAQQFPDLHSELNLSSLELGDSALYFCASSVGGGPSSYNEQFFGPGTRLTVL.

CDR3 sequence reads: CASSLKLPAGGSTGELFF. The CDR3 DNA is TGTGCCAGCAGCCTTAAGCTCCCAGCGGGGGGCTCCACCGGGGAGCTGTTTTTT. The chain employs TRBV7-6 and TRBJ2-2; TRBD2 matches at 9 bases. Germline CDR1 reads SGHVS; CDR2 reads FNYEAQ. This CDR3 region has 18 residues. After removal of 5 bases from V and 4 bases from J, the junction contained 14 bases not matched to a gene.

The J gene is TRBJ1-1, the V gene TRBV7-2; no reliable D call. CDR1 and CDR2 (germline): SGHTA, FQGNSA. This CDR3 region has 15 residues. Trimming pared 5 bases from V and 0 bases from J, leaving 13 bases between. The CDR3: CASSPGGGMNTEAFF. CDR3 DNA: TGTGCCAGCAGCCCGGGTGGAGGTATGAACACTGAAGCTTTCTTT.

This clone was seen once. J is TRBJ1-6 and V is TRBV5-6; D is unresolved. The CDR3 runs to 14 residues. V lost 4 bases and J 5 bases, leaving 10 bases between the germline ends. Germline values: CDR1 SGHDT, CDR2 YYEEEE. The CDR3 loop reads CASSPSHDNSPLHF. The CDR3 region has the DNA TGTGCCAGCAGCCCCTCTCACGATAATTCACCCCTCCACTTT.

The chain combines TRBV6-5 with TRBJ1-2, with D perhaps matching TRBD1 (6 bases). Trimming pared 0 bases from V and 1 base from J, leaving 9 bases between. Germline CDR1 MNHEY, CDR2 SVGAGI. The CDR3 spans 15 residues. CDR3: CASSYSGQFNYGYTF. CDR3 sequence (DNA): TGTGCCAGCAGTTACTCTGGACAGTTTAACTATGGCTACACCTTC.

The chain has TRBV7-9 and TRBJ2-2; possibly TRBD1 or TRBD2 for D (6 bases each). Trimming removed 2 bases at V and 0 bases at J, with 13 bases between. The CDR3 runs 17 residues. Per the germline V gene, CDR1 is SEHNR and CDR2 is FQNEAQ (reference sequence). Here the CDR3 DNA reads TGTGCCAGCAGCTTAAAGGGGGGACACTCGAACACCGGGGAGCTGTTTTTT. Translation: CASSLKGGHSNTGELFF. Supplemented by reference TRBV7-9 and TRBJ2-2, the full variable domain reads DTGVSQNPRHKITKRGQNVTFRCDPISEHNRLYWYRQTLGQGPEFLTYFQNEAQLEKSRLLSDRFSAERPKGSFSTLEIQRTEQGDSAMYLCASSLKGGHSNTGELFFGEGSRLTVL.